The next 31 T cell receptor beta chains were all read from a single sample in a study of immune heterogeneity within non-small cell lung tumors (dated by TCRdb to the late 2010s). Genomic DNA extracted from bulk tumor tissue served as TCR template, with roughly 660 ng gDNA amplified per sample. During surgery, several biopsies were collected from each primary tumor and placed as far from one another as possible within the tumor mass. The study cohort was described as untreated and was composed of newly diagnosed NSCLC cases undergoing curative surgery. TCRdb names HiSeq X Ten as the instrument used. The TCR beta CDR3 region was amplified with a multiplex PCR system whose first round ran for about 9 cycles using 32 V-gene forward primers and 13 J-gene reverse primers. TCRdb ran its own pipeline on the public reads, namely fastp trimming at Q25 and MiXCR clone calling, and kept in-frame beta chains. Here each entry gathers all rows of one CDR3 protein and keeps the most common genes and DNA. The sample table lists 15,000 or so distinct CDR3 sequences, approximately 30% of them with a count of one. The ten largest account for around 15% of the sample.

Sequences were obtained from lung tumor tissue. The receptors stem from a woman aged 45 to 65 with non-small cell lung cancer.

In this sample, this clonotype turned up many times. The genes are TRBV12-3 or TRBV12-4 and TRBJ2-7, with TRBD1 matching 8 bases. V shed 3 bases and J 5 bases; nucleotides not matched to a gene: 9. This CDR3 is built from 15 residues. The CDR3 protein is CASSFPGTGFDEQYF. The CDR3 DNA follows: TGTGCCAGCAGTTTTCCCGGGACAGGATTTGACGAGCAGTACTTC.

This clonotype has only a few counts. With a much larger clone just one base away, this may be a read error. The CDR3 sequence is CSSSELASGTYEQYF. The CDR3 DNA follows: TGCTCCAGCAGTGAGCTGGCTAGCGGGACCTACGAGCAGTACTTC. V usage is TRBV10-2 and J usage is TRBJ2-7; 9 bases map to TRBD2. Germline V gene lookup returns CDR1 WSHSY and CDR2 SAAADI. This CDR3 is 15 amino acids long.

In this sample, this clonotype turned up a few times. This rearrangement joins TRBV2 to TRBJ1-1; no reliable D call. Germline CDR1 reads SNHLY; CDR2 reads FYNNEI. Trimming removed 0 bases at V and 5 bases at J, with 19 bases between. The CDR3 has 17 residues. The CDR3 spells CASSEAPIERPGTEAFF. The CDR3 coding sequence is TGTGCCAGCAGTGAAGCGCCTATTGAGCGCCCGGGGACTGAAGCTTTCTTT.

This clonotype was seen at least ten times. The chain couples TRBV11-3 to TRBJ2-1; 9 bases map to TRBD2. Losses at the gene ends were 1 base for V and 4 bases for J; bases not matched to a gene: 11. The germline V gene encodes CDR1 SGHNT and CDR2 YENEEA. The CDR3 runs 18 residues. The CDR3 nucleotides read TGTGCCAGCAGCTTAGTGGGGATGGCGGGGGGGCTGTACAATGAGCAGTTCTTC. Its translation is CASSLVGMAGGLYNEQFF.

Many counts were recorded for this clonotype. The V and J genes are TRBV4-1 and TRBJ1-2, with D perhaps matching TRBD1 (6 bases). Germline V gives CDR1 MGHRA, CDR2 YSYEKL. The CDR3 has 17 residues. The V and J ends lost 0 bases and 8 bases respectively, with 22 bases between them. CDR3 sequence (DNA): TGCGCCAGCAGCCAAGATCAGGGTATAGGGGGGGCTGGAGGCTACACCTTC. It encodes CASSQDQGIGGAGGYTF.

This clonotype was seen at least ten times. The genes are TRBV19 and TRBJ1-5, with TRBD1 matching over 9 bases. Germline CDR1 and CDR2: LNHDA and SQIVND (reference sequence). V was clipped by 7 bases and J by 0 bases; unmatched bases: 7. This CDR3 comprises 16 residues. CDR3 region: CASKGQGFVSNQPQHF. DNA for the CDR3: TGTGCCAGTAAGGGACAGGGCTTCGTTAGCAATCAGCCCCAGCATTTT.

Notes on this clonotype: Given a much more abundant clone one base away, this may be a read error. V gene TRBV6-1 combines with J gene TRBJ2-5; TRBD1 might be the D (5 bases). The CDR3 covers 14 residues. Germline CDR1 is MNHNS and CDR2 is SASEGT. Trimming took 2 bases from V and 8 from J, leaving 15 bases between them. CDR3 nucleotide sequence: TGTGCCAGCAGTGAACCCCAGGGCGTGGATACCCAGTACTTC. The encoded protein is CASSEPQGVDTQYF.

The gene calls are TRBV4-2 and TRBJ2-7; D is possibly TRBD2 (5 bases). From germline, CDR1 is LGHNA and CDR2 YNFKEQ. The CDR3 has 13 amino acids. Between the trimmed V and J ends, which lost 1 base and 6 bases, there was a span of 10 bases. DNA for the CDR3: TGTGCCAGCAGCCAAGCTGGAGGTTTCGAGCAGTACTTC. Protein sequence: CASSQAGGFEQYF.

This clonotype was detected many times. The chain links TRBV20-1 to TRBJ2-7, with D possibly being TRBD2 (6 bases). Trimming cost V 7 bases and J 5 bases, with 24 bases left between them. The CDR3 has 15 amino acids. Germline V gene sequence: CDR1 DFQATT, CDR2 SNEGSKA (reference sequence). For the CDR3, the DNA is TGCAGTGTCATCAGAGGAGGGGCGATTGGCAACGAGCAGTACTTC. Translation gives CSVIRGGAIGNEQYF.

The rearrangement joins TRBV28 to TRBJ2-1, with D perhaps matching TRBD2 (7 bases). V gave up 4 bases and J gave up 7 bases, with 20 bases separating them. CDR1 MDHEN and CDR2 SYDVKM come from the germline V gene. The CDR3 length is 16 residues. Here the CDR3 reads CASSSRGGGNWNEQFF. The CDR3 region has the DNA TGTGCCAGCAGTTCCCGGGGAGGGGGGAATTGGAATGAGCAGTTCTTC.

This clonotype was counted at least ten times. J is TRBJ2-2 and V is TRBV28; D is perhaps TRBD2 (5 bases). Trimming left V 5 bases short and J 3 bases short, with 10 bases between. Germline V lookup: CDR1 MDHEN, CDR2 SYDVKM. This CDR3 spans 14 amino acids. The CDR3 is CASSPTDYTGELFF. In DNA form, the CDR3 reads TGTGCCAGCAGTCCGACGGACTACACCGGGGAGCTGTTTTTT.

By share, this clonotype ranks as medium-sized. The chain employs TRBV7-9 and TRBJ2-6; D call uncertain. Per the germline V gene, CDR1 is SEHNR and CDR2 is FQNEAQ (reference sequence). The CDR3 is made up of 15 amino acids. V was trimmed by 0 bases and J by 1 base, leaving 4 bases between them. As DNA, the CDR3 is TGTGCCAGCAGCTTAGCTCAATCTGGGGCCAACGTCCTGACTTTC. The encoded protein is CASSLAQSGANVLTF. The variable domain in full, with the rest retrieved from reference TRBV7-9 and TRBJ2-6, is DTGVSQNPRHKITKRGQNVTFRCDPISEHNRLYWYRQTLGQGPEFLTYFQNEAQLEKSRLLSDRFSAERPKGSFSTLEIQRTEQGDSAMYLCASSLAQSGANVLTFGAGSRLTVL.

This clonotype was counted between two and nine times. The rearrangement links TRBV19 to TRBJ2-7; D call uncertain. Germline V gives CDR1 LNHDA, CDR2 SQIVND (reference sequence). The CDR3 sequence is 13 residues long. Trimming took 3 bases from V and 0 from J, leaving 6 bases between them. CDR3: CASSMADSYEQYF. The CDR3 DNA reads as TGTGCCAGTAGTATGGCCGACTCCTACGAGCAGTACTTC.

The table lists this clonotype with many counts. This chain uses TRBV7-8 with TRBJ2-7; D might be TRBD1 or TRBD2, each matching 7 bases. Deletions cut 4 bases from V and 4 bases from J, with 14 bases between. The CDR3 covers 14 residues. CDR1 SGHVS and CDR2 FQNEAQ come from the germline V gene. The CDR3 DNA reads TGTGCCAGCAGCTGGGGAGGGGGCGAATACGAGCAGTACTTC. Residues: CASSWGGGEYEQYF.

The chain couples TRBV27 to TRBJ2-1, with a weak D call TRBD2 (6 bases). The germline gives CDR1 MNHEY, CDR2 SMNVEV (reference sequence). This CDR3 comprises 19 residues. The V gene lost 2 bases and the J gene lost 5 bases, with 25 bases spanning the gap. CDR3 sequence reads: CASSLRPGGLAPTDNEQFF. CDR3 bases: TGTGCCAGCAGTTTACGACCTGGAGGCCTAGCGCCCACTGACAATGAGCAGTTCTTC.

In this sample, this clonotype turned up many times. This chain links TRBV20-1 with TRBJ1-2, with 10 bases matching TRBD1. Germline V gene data show CDR1 as DFQATT and CDR2 as SNEGSKA (reference sequence). The CDR3 covers 13 residues. Trimming took 3 bases from V and 4 from J; bases not matched to a gene: 2. CDR3 nucleotides: TGCAGTGCTAGGACAGGGGGCCCCTATGGCTACACCTTC. It translates to CSARTGGPYGYTF.

This clonotype was detected only a few times. This chain uses TRBV20-1 with TRBJ1-1; the match to TRBD1 covers 7 bases. V trimming: 5 bases; J trimming: 1 base; junction bases outside the gene matches: 13. The CDR3 is 16 residues long. Germline V gene lookup returns CDR1 DFQATT and CDR2 SNEGSKA (reference sequence). CDR3 in DNA: TGCAGTGCTCGCACCTTGATCGACAGGGCGAACACTGAAGCTTTCTTT. Amino acid sequence: CSARTLIDRANTEAFF.

This sequence joins TRBV30 and TRBJ1-4; D perhaps matches TRBD1 (5 bases). V lost 0 bases and J 0 bases, leaving 11 bases between the germline ends. This CDR3 has 16 amino acids. Germline V gene lookup returns CDR1 GTSNPN and CDR2 SVGIG (reference sequence). The CDR3 bases are TGTGCCTGGAGTGTCCAGGGAACGGCAACTAATGAAAAACTGTTTTTT. Protein product: CAWSVQGTATNEKLFF.

In this sample, this clonotype turned up once. This may be a read error, as it is one base from a much larger clone. V and J are TRBV5-8 and TRBJ2-3; D possibly corresponds to TRBD1 (6 bases). V lost 6 bases and J 2 bases, leaving 19 bases between the germline ends. Germline CDR1 SGHTS, CDR2 YDEGEE. The CDR3 consists of 16 residues. The CDR3 nucleotides read TGTGCCAGCACCTACAAGACAGGCTATATCACAGATACGCAGTATTTT. Translated: CASTYKTGYITDTQYF. The full variable domain, in which reference TRBV5-8 and TRBJ2-3 provide the parts outside the CDR3, is EAGVTQSPTHLIKTRGQQATLRCSPISGHTSVYWYQQALGLGLQFLLWYDEGEERNRGNFPPRFSGRQFPNYSSELNVNALELEDSALYLCASTYKTGYITDTQYFGPGTRLTVL.

The V call is TRBV19, the J call TRBJ1-6, with TRBD1 identical over 9 bases. V lost 7 bases, J lost 3 bases, and 4 bases stayed unmatched. CDR1 and CDR2 (germline): LNHDA, SQIVND (reference sequence). This CDR3 spans 15 amino acids. The CDR3 spells CASTGQGNYNSPLHF. The CDR3 bases are TGTGCCAGTACGGGACAGGGAAACTATAATTCACCCCTCCACTTT.

In its sample, this clonotype was seen many times. The rearrangement uses TRBV7-3 and TRBJ2-7; either TRBD1 or TRBD2 may fit D (6 bases each). Germline values: CDR1 SGHTA, CDR2 FQGTGA. The CDR3 has 14 amino acids. Trimming pared 5 bases from V and 5 bases from J, leaving 16 bases between. CDR3 in amino acids: CASSRSGGLDEQYF. The CDR3 DNA reads as TGTGCCAGCAGCCGGAGTGGGGGGCTCGACGAGCAGTACTTC.

This clonotype was detected many times. The V call is TRBV15, the J call TRBJ1-5, with D possibly TRBD1 on 6 matching bases. The V end lost 0 bases, the J end lost 2 bases, and 11 bases lay between the germline ends. The CDR3 runs to 16 residues. Germline V CDR1 and CDR2: LNHNV, YYDKDF (reference sequence). The CDR3 is CATSRDEGGGNQPQHF. The CDR3 bases are TGTGCCACCAGCAGAGATGAGGGGGGAGGCAATCAGCCCCAGCATTTT. Full variable domain (rest looked up from reference TRBV15 and TRBJ1-5): DAMVIQNPRYQVTQFGKPVTLSCSQTLNHNVMYWYQQKSSQAPKLLFHYYDKDFNNEADTPDNFQSRRPNTSFCFLDIRSPGLGDTAMYLCATSRDEGGGNQPQHFGDGTRLSIL.

This rearrangement joins TRBV20-1 to TRBJ1-1, with D maybe TRBD1 (5 bases). Germline CDR1 reads DFQATT; CDR2 reads SNEGSKA (reference sequence). V lost 7 bases, J lost 8 bases, and 20 bases lay in between. The CDR3 length is 13 residues. CDR3 bases: TGCAGTGGTCACTGGGGAGGGAGGGGCGAAGCTTTCTTT. Translated, it gives CSGHWGGRGEAFF.

This clonotype came up many times. The rearrangement uses TRBV14 and TRBJ1-5; D unresolved. The V gene lost 1 base and the J gene lost 6 bases, with 7 bases spanning the gap. The germline CDR1 and CDR2 sequences are SGHDN and FVKESK. The CDR3 sequence is 13 residues long. As DNA, the CDR3 is TGTGCCAGCAGCCAAGGGCTTTCTCAGCCCCAGCATTTT. Translation: CASSQGLSQPQHF. Based on the CDR3 plus reference TRBV14 and TRBJ1-5, the full variable domain is EAGVTQFPSHSVIEKGQTVTLRCDPISGHDNLYWYRRVMGKEIKFLLHFVKESKQDESGMPNNRFLAERTGGTYSTLKVQPAELEDSGVYFCASSQGLSQPQHFGDGTRLSIL.

V usage is TRBV4-1 and J usage is TRBJ1-1; D is undetermined. The CDR3 spans 13 residues. V was cut by 4 bases and J by 5 bases, with 11 bases left in between. Germline values: CDR1 MGHRA, CDR2 YSYEKL. CDR3 loop: CASSPRFGTEAFF. CDR3 coding DNA: TGCGCCAGCAGCCCCCGTTTCGGGACTGAAGCTTTCTTT.

This clonotype was seen at least ten times. This sequence joins TRBV28 and TRBJ2-3; TRBD1 matches at 8 bases. Germline V gene data show CDR1 as MDHEN and CDR2 as SYDVKM. J lost 2 bases, V lost 5 bases, and 3 bases had no gene match. There are 14 residues in the CDR3. CDR3 loop: CASSTGGYTDTQYF. The CDR3 DNA is TGTGCCAGCAGTACAGGGGGATACACAGATACGCAGTATTTT.

This clonotype showed up just once. The chain couples TRBV12-3 or TRBV12-4 to TRBJ1-4; D remains ambiguous. The V and J ends lost 5 bases and 0 bases respectively, with 7 bases between them. This CDR3 spans 14 amino acids. The CDR3 is CASSDFPTNEKLFF. CDR3 DNA: TGTGCCAGCAGTGATTTTCCAACTAATGAAAAACTGTTTTTT.

In its sample, this clonotype was seen a few times. The rearrangement links TRBV6-1 to TRBJ1-4; no firm D call. This CDR3 spans 13 amino acids. CDR1 MNHNS and CDR2 SASEGT come from the germline V gene. V lost 5 bases, J lost 8 bases, and 12 bases lay in between. CDR3 sequence: CASSTPGEEKLFF. DNA of the CDR3: TGTGCCAGCAGTACCCCCGGGGAAGAAAAACTGTTTTTT.

Only a few counts were recorded for this clonotype. The rearrangement joins TRBV19 to TRBJ1-4; D may be TRBD1 (5 bases). Germline CDR1 and CDR2: LNHDA and SQIVND (reference sequence). This CDR3 comprises 15 residues. Trimming took 4 bases from V and 0 from J, leaving 9 bases between them. The CDR3 sequence: CASSRSGATNEKLFF. In DNA, the CDR3 is TGTGCCAGTAGTAGGTCGGGGGCAACTAATGAAAAACTGTTTTTT. The full variable domain, rest sourced from reference TRBV19 and TRBJ1-4, is DGGITQSPKYLFRKEGQNVTLSCEQNLNHDAMYWYRQDPGQGLRLIYYSQIVNDFQKGDIAEGYSVSREKKESFPLTVTSAQKNPTAFYLCASSRSGATNEKLFFGSGTQLSVL.

The gene calls are TRBV10-2 and TRBJ2-7; D remains ambiguous. The CDR3 contains 13 residues. V was clipped by 2 bases and J by 3 bases, with 8 bases between them. The germline gives CDR1 WSHSY, CDR2 SAAADI. This chain's CDR3 is CASSERLIYEQYF. CDR3 coding DNA: TGCGCCAGCAGTGAGAGACTTATCTACGAGCAGTACTTC.

This clonotype was picked up many times. V usage is TRBV6-5 and J usage is TRBJ2-7; 7 bases map to TRBD1. The CDR3 sequence is 16 residues long. V lost 0 bases and J lost 1; bases outside the gene matches: 6. Germline V gene lookup returns CDR1 MNHEY and CDR2 SVGAGI. In DNA, the CDR3 is TGTGCCAGCAGTTACTCCTGGGACAGTTGGTCCTACGAGCAGTACTTC. This translates into CASSYSWDSWSYEQYF.